Included here is one T cell receptor (beta chain) sequence, with context. This CDR3 is 15 amino acids long. Germline V gene data show CDR1 as LNHDA and CDR2 as SQIVND (reference sequence). The V end lost 2 bases, the J end lost 6 bases, and 16 bases lay between the germline ends. The data are from a study of T cell changes during pregnancy in multiple sclerosis. Assay: immunoSEQ multiplex PCR; the TCRdb copy retains only in-frame clones and omits some. This sample has under 85,000 clones, with roughly 89% found just once. Source: peripheral blood, taken in the third trimester of pregnancy. The source of this sequence is a female donor in good health, enrolled as a control in a pregnancy study. The chain carries TRBV19 and TRBJ1-1; tentatively, D is TRBD1 (5 bases). This CDR3 is CASSILSRAGSEAFF. The CDR3 nucleotides read TGTGCCAGTAGTATACTGAGCAGGGCGGGATCTGAAGCTTTCTTT. Full variable domain (remainder filled in from reference TRBV19 and TRBJ1-1): DGGITQSPKYLFRKEGQNVTLSCEQNLNHDAMYWYRQDPGQGLRLIYYSQIVNDFQKGDIAEGYSVSREKKESFPLTVTSAQKNPTAFYLCASSILSRAGSEAFFGQGTRLTVV.